These 26 T cell receptor beta chains share one sample of origin, sequenced in a study of cytomegalovirus exposure and HLA in healthy donors. Libraries were prepared by immunoSEQ multiplex PCR; TCRdb keeps only in-frame clonotypes and omits some of them. The sample carries approximately 210,000 clones, about 84% recorded once. Sequencing used PBMCs. These receptors were collected from a young woman in good health and CMV-seronegative.

The chain employs TRBV19 and TRBJ2-7, with 7 bases aligning to TRBD1. Trimming at V came to 5 bases and at J to 3 bases, leaving 4 bases not matched to a gene. The CDR3 runs 13 residues. The germline gives CDR1 LNHDA, CDR2 SQIVND (reference sequence). This CDR3 is CASSSGGSYEQYF. CDR3 nucleotide sequence: TGTGCCAGTAGTTCAGGGGGTAGCTACGAGCAGTACTTC. Together with reference TRBV19 and TRBJ2-7, the CDR3 gives the full variable domain: DGGITQSPKYLFRKEGQNVTLSCEQNLNHDAMYWYRQDPGQGLRLIYYSQIVNDFQKGDIAEGYSVSREKKESFPLTVTSAQKNPTAFYLCASSSGGSYEQYFGPGTRLTVT.

This clone is a singleton in its sample. This chain uses TRBV15 with TRBJ2-6, with 8 bases fitting TRBD1. V gave up 5 bases and J gave up 1 base; unmatched junction bases: 4. The CDR3 runs to 16 residues. Germline values: CDR1 LNHNV, CDR2 YYDKDF (reference sequence). DNA of the CDR3: TGTGCCACCAGCCGGGACAGGTCTTCTGGGGCCAACGTCCTGACTTTC. This translates into CATSRDRSSGANVLTF.

This clone was counted between two and nine times. J is TRBJ1-5 and V is TRBV19, with 8 bases lining up with TRBD1. V lost 7 bases to trimming and J lost 5 bases; unmatched junction nucleotides: 13. Germline V gene data show CDR1 as LNHDA and CDR2 as SQIVND (reference sequence). The CDR3 is 16 amino acids. Here the CDR3 DNA reads TGTGCCAGTACCCGAGGGACAGGTGGAATAGATCAGCCCCAGCATTTT. This gives the protein CASTRGTGGIDQPQHF.

This sequence joins TRBV27 and TRBJ2-7; 14 bases align to TRBD2. The CDR3 length is 17 residues. V shed 6 bases, J shed 4 bases, and the junction held 11 bases outside the gene matches. Looked up from germline, CDR1 is MNHEY and CDR2 is SMNVEV (reference sequence). The CDR3 DNA follows: TGTGCCAGCAGCCTCGAAACGGGGACTAGCGGGGGTTACGAGCAGTACTTC. Amino acids: CASSLETGTSGGYEQYF.

There are a few counts of this clone. One end of the junction does not line up with germline, which may come from a read error. The V call is TRBV30, the J call TRBJ1-2; 7 bases align to TRBD1. This CDR3 comprises 11 residues. The germline CDR1 and CDR2 sequences are GTSNPN and SVGIG (reference sequence). The CDR3 bases are TGTGCCTGGACCCCCGACAGGGTAGCCTTCTTC. It codes for CAWTPDRVAFF.

This sequence joins TRBV18 and TRBJ1-2; TRBD1 might be the D (6 bases). The CDR3 length is 13 residues. The V end was cut by 1 base, the J end by 4 bases, with 7 bases between. Germline V CDR1 and CDR2: KGHSH, LQKENI. The CDR3 sequence is CASSPQGGYGYTF. In DNA form, the CDR3 reads TGTGCCAGCTCACCACAAGGGGGCTATGGCTACACCTTC.

This clone was seen a few times. An end of the junction differs from the germline gene, which may be a read error. The chain couples TRBV6-5 to TRBJ2-7, with 9 bases matching TRBD1. Looked up from germline, CDR1 is MNHEY and CDR2 is SVGAGI. The CDR3 length is 15 residues. DNA for the CDR3: TGTGCCCGTGGGGACCGGGACAGGGACTCCGACGAGCAGTACTTC. This gives the protein CARGDRDRDSDEQYF.

This clone was picked up one time. The rearrangement links TRBV6-5 to TRBJ2-5; 7 bases are a match to TRBD2. Germline V gene lookup returns CDR1 MNHEY and CDR2 SVGAGI. J lost 4 bases, V lost 1 base, and 3 bases had no gene match. This CDR3 contains 14 residues. CDR3: CASSYLIAGETQYF. Written as DNA, the CDR3 is TGTGCCAGCAGTTACTTAATAGCGGGAGAGACCCAGTACTTC.

This rearrangement joins TRBV7-8 to TRBJ2-1; TRBD2 matches 8 bases. The V gene end was trimmed by 5 bases and the J gene end by 0 bases; junction bases not matched to a gene: 9. The CDR3 is 17 residues long. Germline V gene lookup returns CDR1 SGHVS and CDR2 FQNEAQ. This CDR3 is CASSPISGSISYNEQFF. CDR3 nucleotides: TGTGCCAGCAGCCCCATCAGCGGGAGTATCTCCTACAATGAGCAGTTCTTC.

V gene TRBV7-9 combines with J gene TRBJ1-2; 8 positions match TRBD1. V gave up 0 bases and J gave up 4 bases; unmatched junction bases: 7. This CDR3 is 16 amino acids long. Germline CDR1 SEHNR, CDR2 FQNEAQ (reference sequence). CDR3 amino acids: CASSLASAGGVYGYTF. For the CDR3, the DNA is TGTGCCAGCAGCTTAGCTTCGGCAGGGGGCGTCTATGGCTACACCTTC.

The CDR3, as DNA: TGTGCCAGTAGTATGTGGGGGGGCAATCAGCCCCAGCATTTT. Its protein product is CASSMWGGNQPQHF. V is TRBV19 and J is TRBJ1-5; the D gene is possibly TRBD1 (5 bases). V lost 3 bases to trimming and J lost 2 bases, with 8 bases between them. The length of the CDR3 is 14 residues. Germline V lookup: CDR1 LNHDA, CDR2 SQIVND (reference sequence).

This chain joins TRBV4-2 and TRBJ2-5; no clear D. CDR1 and CDR2 from the germline V gene are LGHNA and YNFKEQ. Trimming removed 0 bases from V and 4 bases from J, with 6 bases in between. The CDR3 sequence is 13 residues long. The CDR3 sequence: CASSQDSSETQYF. CDR3 nucleotides: TGTGCCAGCAGCCAAGACTCCTCAGAGACCCAGTACTTC.

As for this clone: This same CDR3 is encoded by further DNA sequences in the sample. V gene TRBV4-1 combines with J gene TRBJ1-2; 7 nucleotides match TRBD1. This CDR3 spans 14 amino acids. Germline V gene lookup returns CDR1 MGHRA and CDR2 YSYEKL. V shed 1 base, J shed 5 bases, and the junction held 4 bases outside the gene matches. The CDR3 DNA reads as TGCGCCAGCAGCCAAGTGACAGGGATTTATGGCTACACCTTC. This translates into CASSQVTGIYGYTF.

The rearrangement joins TRBV5-1 to TRBJ1-2; perhaps TRBD1 as D (6 bases). V dropped 0 bases and J dropped 7 bases, with 13 bases sitting between them. The CDR3 runs 14 residues. Germline V gene lookup returns CDR1 SGHRS and CDR2 YFSETQ. The CDR3 nucleotides read TGCGCCAGCAGCTTGGACGTGGGGGCAGGTGGCTACACCTTC. It specifies CASSLDVGAGGYTF. The whole variable domain, remainder taken from reference TRBV5-1 and TRBJ1-2, is KAGVTQTPRYLIKTRGQQVTLSCSPISGHRSVSWYQQTPGQGLQFLFEYFSETQRNKGNFPGRFSGRQFSNSRSEMNVSTLELGDSALYLCASSLDVGAGGYTFGSGTRLTVV.

The CDR3 sequence is CASSPMGHTVSGNTIYF. In DNA, the CDR3 is TGTGCCAGCAGTCCGATGGGGCACACGGTCTCTGGAAACACCATATATTTT. J is TRBJ1-3 and V is TRBV27, with a possible D match to TRBD1 (5 bases). Germline loops: CDR1 MNHEY, CDR2 SMNVEV (reference sequence). Trimming removed 5 bases from V and 0 bases from J, with 17 bases in between. The CDR3 is 17 amino acids.

The chain joins TRBV6-5 to TRBJ2-3, with 9 bases lining up with TRBD2. CDR1 is MNHEY and CDR2 is SVGAGI in the germline V gene. This CDR3 has 15 residues. V lost 3 bases and J lost 6; bases outside the gene matches: 7. The CDR3 region is CASSYNSGGSDTQYF. The DNA of the CDR3 is TGTGCCAGCAGTTATAATAGCGGGGGAAGCGATACGCAGTATTTT.

This rearrangement joins TRBV5-1 to TRBJ1-2; D call uncertain. Trimming stripped 4 bases from V and 1 base from J, with 5 bases between. The CDR3 is made up of 12 amino acids. Germline CDR1 reads SGHRS; CDR2 reads YFSETQ. The CDR3 coding sequence is TGCGCCAGCAGCGAGATTAACTATGGCTACACCTTC. Protein product: CASSEINYGYTF.

The chain has TRBV7-9 and TRBJ1-1, with TRBD1 identical over 7 bases. Unmatched junction bases numbered 13, after V lost 7 bases and J lost 5 bases. Looked up from germline, CDR1 is SEHNR and CDR2 is FQNEAQ (reference sequence). The CDR3 has 15 residues. CDR3 sequence: CASIEQGTGETEAFF. The CDR3, as DNA: TGTGCCAGCATCGAACAGGGGACGGGGGAGACTGAAGCTTTCTTT.

The genes are TRBV30 and TRBJ1-2; D gene unclear. V was cut by 2 bases and J by 4 bases, with 8 bases left in between. CDR1 and CDR2 from the germline V gene are GTSNPN and SVGIG (reference sequence). CDR3 size: 12 residues. CDR3 bases: TGTGCCTGGAGTCTTGCAGGCTATGGCTACACCTTC. The encoded protein is CAWSLAGYGYTF.

This clone was seen a single time. The gene calls are TRBV6-5 and TRBJ2-5; TRBD2 aligns across 9 bases. This CDR3 is built from 15 residues. The germline CDR1 and CDR2 sequences are MNHEY and SVGAGI. The trim removed 7 bases at V and 5 bases at J, leaving 11 bases unmatched. CDR3 bases: TGTGCCAGCAAAACCATAGCGGGAGTATCGGAGACCCAGTACTTC. This translates into CASKTIAGVSETQYF.

This clone has a handful of counts. This chain uses TRBV2 with TRBJ1-2; D might be TRBD1 (6 bases). Germline CDR1 is SNHLY and CDR2 is FYNNEI. Deletions cut 9 bases from V and 0 bases from J, with 11 bases between. This CDR3 is built from 13 residues. The CDR3 sequence: CARRTVTNYGYTF. CDR3 DNA: TGTGCCAGGCGGACAGTTACTAACTATGGCTACACCTTC.

CDR3 in DNA: TGCGCCAGCGGGACTAGCGTCTCCTACGAGCAGTACTTC. It specifies CASGTSVSYEQYF. V is TRBV10-2 and J is TRBJ2-7, with TRBD2 matching over 10 bases. The CDR3 extends over 13 amino acids. In germline, CDR1 is WSHSY, CDR2 SAAADI. V shed 8 bases, J shed 0 bases, and the junction held 1 base outside the gene matches.

V is TRBV21-1 and J is TRBJ1-2; TRBD1 reflects the table's D call only, with no check against the DNA. TRBV21-1 is described as a pseudogene. The CDR3 runs to 14 residues. CDR3 amino acids: CASTLRGSNYGYTF. The CDR3 nucleotides read TGTGCCAGCACCCTAAGGGGATCTAACTATGGCTACACCTTC.

The chain couples TRBV2 to TRBJ2-3; the D gene is possibly TRBD2 (6 bases). The CDR3 is 15 residues long. The germline gives CDR1 SNHLY, CDR2 FYNNEI. The V gene lost 8 bases and the J gene lost 4 bases, with 19 bases spanning the gap. CDR3 nucleotide sequence: TGTGCCAGCGGACTGGGGGGAATTGGTGCAGATACGCAGTATTTT. Its protein product is CASGLGGIGADTQYF.

Points on this clone: This specimen includes other DNA sequences encoding the same CDR3. V gene TRBV19 combines with J gene TRBJ1-5; 7 bases agree with TRBD1. This CDR3 has 14 amino acids. CDR1 LNHDA and CDR2 SQIVND come from the germline V gene (reference sequence). V gave up 5 bases and J gave up 2 bases; unmatched junction bases: 3. CDR3 amino acids: CASSLTGGNQPQHF. In nucleotides, the CDR3 is TGTGCCAGTAGTCTAACAGGGGGCAATCAGCCCCAGCATTTT.

The rearrangement uses TRBV15 and TRBJ2-3, with TRBD1 matching over 9 bases. Germline-derived CDR1 and CDR2 are LNHNV and YYDKDF (reference sequence). Trimming took 5 bases from V and 6 from J; bases not matched to a gene: 6. This CDR3 contains 14 residues. CDR3 loop: CATSLTGGGDTQYF. CDR3 bases: TGTGCCACCAGCCTTACAGGGGGCGGGGATACGCAGTATTTT. Drawing the rest from reference TRBV15 and TRBJ2-3, the complete variable domain is DAMVIQNPRYQVTQFGKPVTLSCSQTLNHNVMYWYQQKSSQAPKLLFHYYDKDFNNEADTPDNFQSRRPNTSFCFLDIRSPGLGDTAMYLCATSLTGGGDTQYFGPGTRLTVL.